What follows are 10 T cell receptor beta chains derived from one specimen sequenced in a study of T cell clusters in autoimmune cytopenias. TRB amplification used roughly 250 ng of peripheral blood genomic DNA. TRB rearrangements were amplified by touch-down multiplex PCR with mixed TRB-A/B primers. TCRdb reworked the multiplex PCR reads into one entry per CDR3 protein, no DNA. This sample's clone table lists around 4,300 distinct CDR3 sequences. These data were also reused for a study on T cell repertoires in aging, cancer and after chemotherapy.

The material sequenced was peripheral blood. The receptors here all came from a human donor in good health.

This clonotype is labeled medium-sized based on frequency. This chain joins TRBV19 and TRBJ2-1; TCRdb proposes TRBD2, but this gene call is untestable without DNA. Germline CDR1 and CDR2: LNHDA and SQIVND (reference sequence). CDR3 size: 17 residues. The CDR3 sequence is CASSWAPTSDSYNEQFF.

The chain combines TRBV24-1 with TRBJ2-3. Germline V gene lookup returns CDR1 KGHDR and CDR2 SFDVKD. CDR3 size: 11 residues. This CDR3 is CATSVRDTQYF.

CDR3: CASSPQTSGATEAFF. V gene TRBV18 combines with J gene TRBJ1-1; TCRdb's assignment of TRBD1 cannot be checked, as there is no DNA. Germline loops: CDR1 KGHSH, CDR2 LQKENI. This CDR3 has 15 residues.

The J gene is TRBJ2-2, the V gene TRBV7-9; TCRdb proposes TRBD1, but this gene call is untestable without DNA. Germline assignment: CDR1 SEHNR and CDR2 FQNEAQ (reference sequence). The CDR3 is 13 residues long. The CDR3 here is CASVAPGTGELFF.

The chain is built from TRBV5-5 and TRBJ2-5; TCRdb selects TRBD1, and the lack of DNA leaves this call unchecked. The length of the CDR3 is 15 residues. Germline-derived CDR1 and CDR2 are SGHKS and YYEKEE (reference sequence). CDR3 protein: CASSFMGGQRETQYF. Variable domain in full (rest from reference TRBV5-5 and TRBJ2-5): DAGVTQSPTHLIKTRGQQVTLRCSPISGHKSVSWYQQVLGQGPQFIFQYYEKEERGRGNFPDRFSARQFPNYSSELNVNALLLGDSALYLCASSFMGGQRETQYFGPGTRLLVL.

By frequency, this clonotype is medium-sized (0.01 to 0.1%). V is TRBV7-9 and J is TRBJ1-2; TCRdb names TRBD1, which stays unverified in the absence of DNA. Germline CDR1 SEHNR, CDR2 FQNEAQ (reference sequence). The CDR3 totals 17 residues. The CDR3: CASSLSSLSPPNYGYTF.

The rearrangement links TRBV20-1 to TRBJ2-2; TCRdb proposes TRBD2, but this gene call is untestable without DNA. Looked up from germline, CDR1 is DFQATT and CDR2 is SNEGSKA (reference sequence). The CDR3 loop spans 18 amino acids. This CDR3 reads CSASSLAGGVGNTGELFF.

This clonotype is identified as medium-sized (0.01 to 0.1%) from frequency. This chain links TRBV6-2 or TRBV6-3 with TRBJ2-5. The CDR3 consists of 11 residues. Per the germline V gene, CDR1 is MNHEY and CDR2 is SVGEGT. CDR3 region: CASSLRGTQYF.

This chain uses TRBV18 with TRBJ1-1; there is no DNA to check the TCRdb D call of TRBD1. The CDR3 runs to 14 residues. Germline CDR1 reads KGHSH; CDR2 reads LQKENI. CDR3 sequence reads: CASSPGATGRKAFF.

This clonotype is medium-sized (0.01 to 0.1%) by frequency. This chain joins TRBV7-9 and TRBJ1-3; TCRdb selects TRBD1, and the lack of DNA leaves this call unchecked. The CDR3 is 17 residues long. Germline lookup yields CDR1 SEHNR and CDR2 FQNEAQ (reference sequence). CDR3 residues: CASSPRWDRSSGNTIYF.